This is a list of T cell receptor beta chains from one sample in a study of shared clonotypes between healthy human individuals. Sequenced by immunoSEQ multiplex PCR; TCRdb stores in-frame clones only, minus some. The sample has roughly 850,000 clones; 90% to 98% are singletons. Sequencing was performed on naive CD8+ T cells sorted from blood. All receptors come from a man in his thirties or forties in good health. CDR3s include the opening cysteine and the closing phenylalanine or tryptophan. Each record gives: CDR3 protein, CDR3 DNA, D gene, V gene, J gene. A D gene is named only where the DNA matches it firmly.

CASSFGTRPTYEQYF,TGTGCCAGCAGCTTCGGGACTAGACCCACCTACGAGCAGTACTTC,TRBD2,TRBV9,TRBJ2-7
CASTGGGSYEQYF,TGTGCCAGCACGGGGGGAGGGTCCTACGAGCAGTACTTC,TRBD2,TRBV27,TRBJ2-7
CASSLGVGSTDTQYF,TGTGCCAGCAGCTTAGGGGTGGGAAGCACAGATACGCAGTATTTT,.,TRBV11-2,TRBJ2-3
CASSPPEYTEAFF,TGTGCCAGCAGCCCCCCGGAATACACTGAAGCTTTCTTT,.,TRBV7-9,TRBJ1-1
CASSYLAGSTDTQYF,TGTGCCAGCAGTTACCTGGCGGGTAGCACAGATACGCAGTATTTT,.,TRBV6-5,TRBJ2-3
CASSPPLVREQFF,TGTGCCAGCAGCCCCCCACTCGTCAGGGAGCAGTTCTTC,.,TRBV7-6,TRBJ2-1
CASTEGQGIFQTGELFF,TGTGCCAGCACGGAGGGACAGGGGATATTTCAGACCGGGGAGCTGTTTTTT,TRBD1,TRBV5-8,TRBJ2-2
CASRPPAGSADTQYF,TGTGCCAGCCGCCCCCCGGCGGGAAGCGCAGATACGCAGTATTTT,.,TRBV7-9,TRBJ2-3
CASSDIGLPVVYEQYF,TGTGCCAGCAGTGATATCGGCCTACCGGTCGTCTACGAGCAGTACTTC,.,TRBV2,TRBJ2-7
CASSQQGAGELFF,TGTGCCAGCAGCCAACAGGGGGCCGGGGAGCTGTTTTTT,TRBD1,TRBV7-9,TRBJ2-2
CSVAEGLSYEQYF,TGCAGCGTTGCGGAGGGCCTCTCCTACGAGCAGTACTTC,.,TRBV29-1,TRBJ2-7
CATSSYGLASSYEQYF,TGTGCCACCAGCAGTTACGGACTAGCATCGTCCTACGAGCAGTACTTC,TRBD2,TRBV15,TRBJ2-7
CASSGRDRDYEQYF,TGTGCCAGTAGTGGCCGGGACAGAGACTACGAGCAGTACTTC,TRBD1,TRBV19,TRBJ2-7
CASSSGGGEPYEQYF,TGTGCCAGCAGTTCCGGTGGGGGGGAACCCTACGAGCAGTACTTC,TRBD2,TRBV7-9,TRBJ2-7
CASSRTENTEAFF,TGTGCCAGCAGCCGGACGGAGAACACTGAAGCTTTCTTT,.,TRBV7-9,TRBJ1-1
CASSLGQGAGYEQYF,TGTGCCAGCAGCTTAGGCCAGGGGGCAGGGTACGAGCAGTACTTC,TRBD1,TRBV7-7,TRBJ2-7
CASSLGGPPREQYF,TGTGCCAGCAGTTTAGGGGGCCCGCCTAGGGAGCAGTACTTC,.,TRBV27,TRBJ2-7
CASSKTGLGTEAFF,TGTGCCAGCAGTAAGACAGGGCTTGGCACTGAAGCTTTCTTT,TRBD1,TRBV27,TRBJ1-1
CSVLRPGTFEQYF,TGCAGCGTTTTAAGGCCGGGAACTTTCGAGCAGTACTTC,.,TRBV29-1,TRBJ2-7
CASSARLGGPRSYNEQFF,TGTGCCAGCAGCGCCAGACTTGGGGGTCCCCGCTCCTACAATGAGCAGTTCTTC,.,TRBV9,TRBJ2-1